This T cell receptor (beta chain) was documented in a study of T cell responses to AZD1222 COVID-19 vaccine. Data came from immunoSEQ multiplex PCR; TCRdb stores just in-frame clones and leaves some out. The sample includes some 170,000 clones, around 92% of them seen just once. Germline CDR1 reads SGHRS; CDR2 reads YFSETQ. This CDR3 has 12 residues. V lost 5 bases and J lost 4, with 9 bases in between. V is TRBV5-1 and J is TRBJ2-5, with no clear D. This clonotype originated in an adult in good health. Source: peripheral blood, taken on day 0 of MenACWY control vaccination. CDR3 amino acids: CASRAFSETQYF. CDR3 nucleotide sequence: TGCGCCAGCAGGGCGTTTTCAGAGACCCAGTACTTC.